This T cell receptor (beta chain) is from a study of T cells in Graves' hyperthyroidism and ophthalmopathy. This clonotype was detected ten times or more. The CDR3 is 12 amino acids. Germline assignment: CDR1 ENHRY and CDR2 SYGVKD. Trimming took 2 bases from V and 6 from J, leaving 5 bases between them. TCR beta CDR3 regions were amplified from RNA transcripts. A set of HTBI primers served as the primers for a first-round RT-PCR of the TCR CDR3. TCRdb used MiXCR to reprocess the multiplex PCR reads, holding one entry per CDR3 protein. The data contain around 290,000 distinct CDR3 sequences, roughly 13% of them singletons.

Sequenced material: blood. The chain recombines TRBV10-3 with TRBJ2-1; D is undetermined. This receptor was taken from a woman aged 40 to 55 with Graves' hyperthyroidism. CDR3 coding DNA: TGTGCCATCAGTGAGGGCTTCAATGAGCAGTTCTTC. Translated: CAISEGFNEQFF.